The 8 T cell receptor beta chains reported below all come from one sample, sequenced in a study of blood T cell repertoires in COVID-19. Only in-frame clones appear in the TCRdb table, and some are missing; sequencing was by immunoSEQ multiplex PCR. The sample contains 180,000 or so clones, 86% of which appear only once. Sequenced sample: peripheral blood. The origin of the receptors is a man between 18 and 35 years old with acute or convalescent COVID-19.

This chain connects TRBV5-1 to TRBJ2-3, with TRBD2 as a possible D gene (7 bases). This CDR3 contains 13 residues. Germline CDR1 reads SGHRS; CDR2 reads YFSETQ. V gave up 6 bases and J gave up 4 bases, with 12 bases separating them. DNA of the CDR3: TGCGCCAGCATGGTGGGGGGGCCAGATACGCAGTATTTT. Protein: CASMVGGPDTQYF.

The V gene is TRBV7-9, the J gene TRBJ1-5, with TRBD1 matching over 9 bases. With 11 bases clipped from V and 4 bases from J, the junction kept 6 bases outside the gene matches. CDR3 length equals 13 residues. The germline V gene has CDR1 SEHNR and CDR2 FQNEAQ (reference sequence). CDR3 in DNA: TGTGCCCGCACAGGGGGCAGGAATCAGCCCCAGCATTTT. Protein: CARTGGRNQPQHF.

The chain carries TRBV4-1 and TRBJ1-5; 10 bases agree with TRBD1. V dropped 3 bases and J dropped 6; count of bases not matched to a gene: 5. The CDR3 spans 15 residues. The germline CDR1 and CDR2 sequences are MGHRA and YSYEKL. The CDR3 loop reads CASSQGQGIGQPQHF. The CDR3 DNA is TGCGCCAGCAGCCAGGGACAGGGGATAGGTCAGCCCCAGCATTTT.

There are a few counts of this clone. The V call is TRBV29-1, the J call TRBJ1-4; D is undetermined. The V end was cut by 1 base, the J end by 3 bases, with 6 bases between. From germline, CDR1 is SQVTM and CDR2 ANQGSEA. The CDR3 runs to 13 residues. The CDR3 nucleotides are TGCAGCGTTGAAGGCAGGTCTAATGAAAAACTGTTTTTT. Its translation is CSVEGRSNEKLFF.

V gene TRBV5-1 combines with J gene TRBJ2-1, with a possible D match to TRBD1 (6 bases). V lost 4 bases and J 1 base, leaving 15 bases between the germline ends. Germline V gene sequence: CDR1 SGHRS, CDR2 YFSETQ. The CDR3 runs to 16 residues. The CDR3 region is CASSPRTEQSYNEQFF. The CDR3 DNA follows: TGCGCCAGCAGCCCACGGACAGAACAGTCCTACAATGAGCAGTTCTTC. The full variable domain, its missing parts supplied by reference TRBV5-1 and TRBJ2-1, is KAGVTQTPRYLIKTRGQQVTLSCSPISGHRSVSWYQQTPGQGLQFLFEYFSETQRNKGNFPGRFSGRQFSNSRSEMNVSTLELGDSALYLCASSPRTEQSYNEQFFGPGTRLTVL.

The V gene is TRBV6-1, the J gene TRBJ1-5; perhaps TRBD1 as D (6 bases). The germline CDR1 and CDR2 sequences are MNHNS and SASEGT. V gave up 1 base and J gave up 12 bases, with 25 bases separating them. The CDR3 spans 17 residues. CDR3 in amino acids: CASSEGGQSRSQGRQHF. The CDR3 coding sequence is TGTGCCAGCAGTGAAGGGGGGCAGTCGCGATCCCAGGGCCGCCAGCATTTT.

The rearrangement links TRBV3-1 (or the pseudogene TRBV3-2) to TRBJ1-5; perhaps TRBD1 as D (5 bases). Trimming pared 6 bases from V and 8 bases from J, leaving 17 bases between. The CDR3 runs 14 residues. Germline loops: CDR1 LGHDT, CDR2 YNNKEL (reference sequence). Here the CDR3 DNA reads TGTGCCAGCAGTCAAACAGGTGTCCCAGAGCCCCAGCATTTT. Translating gives CASSQTGVPEPQHF.

The CDR3 spells CASSRPGYTDTQYF. CDR3 DNA sequence: TGTGCCAGCAGTCGGCCAGGTTACACAGATACGCAGTATTTT. The V and J genes are TRBV6-2 or TRBV6-3 and TRBJ2-3, with D unresolved. Trimming took off 5 bases at V and 2 bases at J, with 11 bases between the two ends. Germline assignment: CDR1 MNHEY and CDR2 SVGEGT. This CDR3 has 14 residues.